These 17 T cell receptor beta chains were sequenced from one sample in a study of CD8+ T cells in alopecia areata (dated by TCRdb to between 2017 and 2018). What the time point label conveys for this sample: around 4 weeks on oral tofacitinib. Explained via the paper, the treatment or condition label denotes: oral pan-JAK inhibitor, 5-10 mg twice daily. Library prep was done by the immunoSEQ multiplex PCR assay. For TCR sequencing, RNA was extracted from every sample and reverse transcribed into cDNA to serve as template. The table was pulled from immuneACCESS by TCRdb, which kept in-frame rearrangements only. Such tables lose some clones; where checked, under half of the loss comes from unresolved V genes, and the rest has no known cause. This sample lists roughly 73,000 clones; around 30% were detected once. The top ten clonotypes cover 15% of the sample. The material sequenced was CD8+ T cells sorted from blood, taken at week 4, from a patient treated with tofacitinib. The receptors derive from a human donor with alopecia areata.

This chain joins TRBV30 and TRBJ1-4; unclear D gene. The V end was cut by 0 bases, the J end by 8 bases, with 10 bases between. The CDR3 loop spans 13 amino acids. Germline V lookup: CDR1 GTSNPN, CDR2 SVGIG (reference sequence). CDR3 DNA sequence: TGTGCCTGGAGTGTCTTGAATAGAGAAAAACTGTTTTTT. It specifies CAWSVLNREKLFF.

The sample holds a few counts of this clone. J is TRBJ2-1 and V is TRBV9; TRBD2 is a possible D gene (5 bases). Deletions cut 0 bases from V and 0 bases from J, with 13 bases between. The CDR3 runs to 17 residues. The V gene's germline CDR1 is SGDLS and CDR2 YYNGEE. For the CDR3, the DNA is TGTGCCAGCAGCGTAGCTCGTGCGGGTGACTCCTACAATGAGCAGTTCTTC. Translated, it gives CASSVARAGDSYNEQFF.

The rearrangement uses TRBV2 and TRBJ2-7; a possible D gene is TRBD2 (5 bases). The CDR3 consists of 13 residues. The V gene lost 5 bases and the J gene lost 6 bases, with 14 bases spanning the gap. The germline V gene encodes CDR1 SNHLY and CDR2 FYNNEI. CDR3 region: CASSIIGSLEQYF. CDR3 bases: TGTGCCAGCAGTATCATAGGGAGCCTCGAGCAGTACTTC. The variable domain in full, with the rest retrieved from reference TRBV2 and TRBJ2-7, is EPEVTQTPSHQVTQMGQEVILRCVPISNHLYFYWYRQILGQKVEFLVSFYNNEISEKSEIFDDQFSVERPDGSNFTLKIRSTKLEDSAMYFCASSIIGSLEQYFGPGTRLTVT.

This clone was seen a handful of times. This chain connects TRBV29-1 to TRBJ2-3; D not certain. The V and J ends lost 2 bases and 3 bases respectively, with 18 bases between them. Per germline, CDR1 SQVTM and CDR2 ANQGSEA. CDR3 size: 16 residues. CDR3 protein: CSVENELVRSTDTQYF. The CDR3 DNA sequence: TGCAGCGTTGAAAACGAATTAGTGAGGTCGACAGATACGCAGTATTTT.

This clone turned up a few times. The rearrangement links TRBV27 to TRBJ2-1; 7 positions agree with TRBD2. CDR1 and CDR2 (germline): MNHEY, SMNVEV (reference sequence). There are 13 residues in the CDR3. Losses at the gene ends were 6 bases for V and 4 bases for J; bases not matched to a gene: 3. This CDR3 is CASSRAGYNEQFF. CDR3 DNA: TGTGCCAGCAGCAGAGCGGGGTACAATGAGCAGTTCTTC.

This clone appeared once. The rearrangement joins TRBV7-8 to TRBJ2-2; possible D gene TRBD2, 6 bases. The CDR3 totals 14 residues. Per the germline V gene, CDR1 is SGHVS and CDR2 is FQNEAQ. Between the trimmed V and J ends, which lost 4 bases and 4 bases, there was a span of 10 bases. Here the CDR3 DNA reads TGTGCCAGCAGCTCCTCCGGGAGCACCGGGGAGCTGTTTTTT. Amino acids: CASSSSGSTGELFF.

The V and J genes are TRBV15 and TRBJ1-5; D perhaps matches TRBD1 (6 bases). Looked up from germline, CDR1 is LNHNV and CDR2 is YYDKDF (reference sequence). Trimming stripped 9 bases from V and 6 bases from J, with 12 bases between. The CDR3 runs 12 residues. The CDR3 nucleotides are TGTGCCACGGAGGGGGGTGGTCAGCCCCAGCATTTT. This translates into CATEGGGQPQHF.

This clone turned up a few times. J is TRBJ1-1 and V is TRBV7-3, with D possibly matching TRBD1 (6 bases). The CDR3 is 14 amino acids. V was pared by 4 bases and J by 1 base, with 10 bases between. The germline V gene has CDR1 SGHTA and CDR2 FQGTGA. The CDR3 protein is CASSSLGQNTEAFF. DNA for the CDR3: TGTGCCAGCAGCTCCTTGGGACAGAACACTGAAGCTTTCTTT.

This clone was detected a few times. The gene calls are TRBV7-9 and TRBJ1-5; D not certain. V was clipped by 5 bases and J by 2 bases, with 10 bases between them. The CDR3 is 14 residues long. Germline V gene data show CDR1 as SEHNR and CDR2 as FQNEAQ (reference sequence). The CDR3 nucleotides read TGTGCCAGCAGCGGCCCTACAGGCAATCAGCCCCAGCATTTT. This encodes CASSGPTGNQPQHF.

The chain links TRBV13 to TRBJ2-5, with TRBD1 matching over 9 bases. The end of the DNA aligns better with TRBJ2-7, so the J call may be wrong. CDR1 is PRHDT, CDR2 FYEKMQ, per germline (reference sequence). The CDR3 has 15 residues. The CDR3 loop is CASSEIGQGTYEQYF. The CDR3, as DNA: TGTGCCAGCAGTGAGATTGGACAGGGGACCTACGAGCAGTACTTC.

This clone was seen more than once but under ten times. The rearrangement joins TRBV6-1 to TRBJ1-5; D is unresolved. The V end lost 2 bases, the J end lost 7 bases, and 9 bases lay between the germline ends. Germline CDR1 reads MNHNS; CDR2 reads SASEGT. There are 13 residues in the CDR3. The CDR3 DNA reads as TGTGCCAGCAGTGAAAGGGTTTTGCAGCCCCAGCATTTT. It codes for CASSERVLQPQHF.

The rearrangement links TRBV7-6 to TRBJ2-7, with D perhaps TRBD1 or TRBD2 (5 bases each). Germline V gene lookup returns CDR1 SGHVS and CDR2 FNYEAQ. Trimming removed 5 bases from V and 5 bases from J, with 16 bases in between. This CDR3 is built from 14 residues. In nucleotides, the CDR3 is TGTGCCAGCAGCCCCTACTTCGGGGCAGACGAGCAGTACTTC. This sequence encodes CASSPYFGADEQYF.

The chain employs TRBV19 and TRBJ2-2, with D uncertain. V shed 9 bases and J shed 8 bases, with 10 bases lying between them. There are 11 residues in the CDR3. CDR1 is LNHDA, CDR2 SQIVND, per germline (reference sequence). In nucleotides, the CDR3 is TGTGCCAGCTACCGCGCGGGGGAGCTGTTTTTT. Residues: CASYRAGELFF.

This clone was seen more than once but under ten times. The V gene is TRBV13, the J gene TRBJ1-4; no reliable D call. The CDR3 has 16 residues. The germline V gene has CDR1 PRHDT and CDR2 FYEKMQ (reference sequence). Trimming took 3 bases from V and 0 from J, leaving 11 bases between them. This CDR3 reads CASSFRQPATNEKLFF. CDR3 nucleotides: TGTGCCAGCAGCTTTCGGCAGCCCGCAACTAATGAAAAACTGTTTTTT.

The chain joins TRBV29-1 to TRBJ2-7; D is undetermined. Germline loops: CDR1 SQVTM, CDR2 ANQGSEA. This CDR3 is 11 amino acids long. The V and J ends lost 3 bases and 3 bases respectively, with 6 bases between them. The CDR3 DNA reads TGCAGCGTTGAGGTCCGCTACGAGCAGTACTTC. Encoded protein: CSVEVRYEQYF.

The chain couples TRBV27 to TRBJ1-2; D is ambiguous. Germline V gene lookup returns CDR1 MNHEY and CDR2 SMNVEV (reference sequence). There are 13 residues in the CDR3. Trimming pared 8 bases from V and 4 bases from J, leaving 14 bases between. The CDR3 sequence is CASSLGEGYGYTF. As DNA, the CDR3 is TGTGCCAGCTCACTGGGAGAGGGCTATGGCTACACCTTC.

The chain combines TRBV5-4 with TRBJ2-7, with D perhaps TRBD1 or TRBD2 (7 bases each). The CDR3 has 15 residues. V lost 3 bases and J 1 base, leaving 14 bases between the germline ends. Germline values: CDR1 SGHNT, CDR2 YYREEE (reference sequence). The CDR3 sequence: CASSWEGAPSYEQYF. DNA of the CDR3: TGTGCCAGCAGCTGGGAGGGGGCCCCTTCCTACGAGCAGTACTTC.